This T cell receptor beta chain stems from a study of blood T cell repertoires in COVID-19. Study overall: Italy, Spain and the United States were the sources of the convalescent and acute COVID-19 samples. PBMCs, B-cell-depleted T cells, or T cells were the source of the cDNA or gDNA that made up the material.

J was trimmed by 8 bases and V by 4 bases; bases with no gene match: 8. Germline V lookup: CDR1 MNHEY, CDR2 SMNVEV (reference sequence). The CDR3 is made up of 15 amino acids. Per the original data handling: Amplifying reference gene primers gave estimates of nucleated cell counts. Profiled with immunoSEQ multiplex PCR; TCRdb holds only in-frame clones, not every one. For V, J and clone size, that table is used; D and trimming come from the DNA. The data show over 50,000 clones, roughly 85% seen once. The J gene is TRBJ1-2, the V gene TRBV27; the match to TRBD1 covers 12 bases. Sequencing input: peripheral blood. This receptor was obtained from a human donor in a cohort sampled during active COVID-19. CDR3 loop: CASSSTGQGAGGYTF. CDR3 sequence (DNA): TGTGCCAGCAGTTCGACGGGACAGGGGGCAGGAGGCTACACCTTC.